The clone carrying this TCR beta chain was recorded a few times. The entry originates in a study of T-cell memory formation after mild COVID-19. Germline V lookup: CDR1 MNHEY, CDR2 SVGAGI. After removal of 6 bases from V and 12 bases from J, the junction contained 8 bases not matched to a gene. This CDR3 has 11 amino acids. TCRdb ran MiXCR on the 5' RACE reads and lists one entry per CDR3 protein. The sample lists about 150,000 distinct CDR3 sequences; 14% were seen once. This chain connects TRBV6-5 to TRBJ2-7; TRBD2 aligns across 7 bases. The sample was PBMCs or a T cell subset sorted from them (not recorded which). This receptor was identified in an adult woman who had mild COVID-19 (a few samples of this study predate the infection). Cell type and time point are not known. CDR3 sequence (DNA): TGTGCCAGCAGCCCCGGAAGCGGGGTGTACTTC. Its translation is CASSPGSGVYF.